This TCR beta chain was documented in a study of cytomegalovirus exposure and HLA in healthy donors. Findings of the study overall: Later analysis revealed greater clonal expansion in HLA-associated TCR beta chains than in equally common others. Overall, approximately 150 TCR beta chains were annotated as cytomegalovirus-associated.

Note on this clone: The antigen is undetermined.

The study ran its PCR with 60 Vbeta and 13 Jbeta primers. Data came from immunoSEQ multiplex PCR; TCRdb stores just in-frame clones and leaves some out. The sample has tens of thousands of clones, roughly 80% seen once. The CDR3 covers 16 residues. Trimming took off 2 bases at V and 7 bases at J, with 18 bases between the two ends. The germline gives CDR1 SEHNR, CDR2 FQNEAQ (reference sequence). The rearrangement joins TRBV7-9 to TRBJ2-1, with a weak D call TRBD2 (6 bases). Sequencing used PBMCs. This sequence was found in a woman aged 40 to 50 in good health and CMV-seronegative. CDR3 DNA: TGTGCCAGCAGCTTACGCCCAGGTACGGCGGGGAATGAGCAGTTCTTC. Its translation: CASSLRPGTAGNEQFF.